This T cell receptor (beta chain) was observed in a study of human T cells and chemical hapten exposure. A few counts support this clonotype. The time point is: pre-sensitization, week 0. The treatment denotes: therapeutic diphenylcyclopropenone sensitization with weekly scalp DPC. TCRdb processed the RACE reads anew with MiXCR; each CDR3 protein has one entry. The data contain approximately 77,000 distinct CDR3 sequences, around 15% of them singletons. Germline lookup yields CDR1 SGHAT and CDR2 FQNNGV. With 5 bases clipped from V and 2 bases from J, the junction kept 5 bases outside the gene matches. The CDR3 runs to 15 residues.

The V gene is TRBV11-2, the J gene TRBJ2-3; 9 bases align to TRBD2. This sequence originates from a woman between 50 and 59 years old with alopecia areata. Some clones in this sample may be carry-over from other donors' samples. The sample was whole blood, taken in connection with sensitization to the hapten diphenylcyclopropenone (DPC). CDR3 loop: CASSPLAGYTDTQYF. CDR3 sequence (DNA): TGTGCCAGCAGCCCGCTAGCGGGGTACACAGATACGCAGTATTTT.